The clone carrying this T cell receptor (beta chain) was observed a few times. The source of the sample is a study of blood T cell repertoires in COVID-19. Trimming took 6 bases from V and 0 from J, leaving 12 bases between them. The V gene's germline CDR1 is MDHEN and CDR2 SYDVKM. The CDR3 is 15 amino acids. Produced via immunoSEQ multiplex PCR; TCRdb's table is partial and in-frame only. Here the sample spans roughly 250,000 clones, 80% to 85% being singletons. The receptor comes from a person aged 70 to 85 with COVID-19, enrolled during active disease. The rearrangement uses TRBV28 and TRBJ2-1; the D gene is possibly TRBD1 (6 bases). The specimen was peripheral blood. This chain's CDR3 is CASRLDRSSYNEQFF. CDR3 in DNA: TGTGCCAGCAGACTAGACAGGAGCTCCTACAATGAGCAGTTCTTC.